In its sample, the clone carrying this T cell receptor (beta chain) was seen many times. Its antigen remains unidentified. The entry originates in a study of T cells in Graves' hyperthyroidism and ophthalmopathy. The study, taken as a whole, reports: Most clonotypes expanded in the thyroid (above 0.001) were also present in blood.

Amplification yielded TCR beta CDR3 regions, with RNA transcripts as the source. HTBI primers were the set used in a first-round RT-PCR of the TCR CDR3. TCRdb processed the multiplex PCR reads anew with MiXCR; each CDR3 protein has one entry. The sample includes under 350,000 distinct CDR3 sequences, about 18% of them seen just once. The V and J ends lost 3 bases and 0 bases, in that order; junction bases with no gene match: 4. The CDR3 is 16 amino acids. Criteria for exclusion of patients were uncontrolled infection, other autoimmune disease, pregnancy or lactation. Every diagnosis used clinical symptoms, serum thyroxine and TRAb, thyroid ultrasound and orbital computed tomography.

V and J are TRBV12-3 or TRBV12-4 and TRBJ1-1; TRBD1 agrees at 10 bases. Sequencing was performed on blood. This TCR was recovered from a woman aged 60-75 years with Graves' ophthalmopathy. The CDR3 loop reads CASSFPTGGLNTEAFF. As DNA, the CDR3 is TGTGCCAGCAGTTTTCCGACAGGGGGCCTGAACACTGAAGCTTTCTTT.